Below, one TCR beta chain is given with its context. Per germline, CDR1 MNHEY and CDR2 SMNVEV (reference sequence). V shed 6 bases and J shed 7 bases, with 9 bases lying between them. This CDR3 is built from 11 residues. Deep was the level used in running the assay. Generated by immunoSEQ multiplex PCR, the TCRdb table keeps only in-frame clones and is missing some. Here the sample spans almost 750,000 clones, over 60% being singletons. These data originate in a study of shared clonotypes between healthy human individuals. The chain employs TRBV27 and TRBJ1-1; D is unclear. This receptor was obtained from a woman aged 25 to 39 in good health. Sequencing was done on a sample of memory CD4+ T cells sorted from blood. The subset was: CD45RA-negative fraction. The CDR3 loop is CASSHRYEAFF. The CDR3 coding sequence is TGTGCCAGCAGCCACCGGTATGAAGCTTTCTTT.